This T cell receptor (beta chain) emerged from a study of T cells after yellow fever vaccination. About the research overall: Preparation of fractions with low cell numbers was performed using SMART-Seq v4 Ultra Low Input.

In this sample, this clonotype turned up many times. What it recognizes is unknown. TCRdb reprocessed the 5' RACE reads with MiXCR, giving one entry per CDR3 protein. Of 250,000 to 400,000 distinct CDR3 sequences listed, approximately 4.3% were seen once; the top ten hold approximately 19%. Notes on the study in general: Most primary-vaccination clones reappeared after the booster (less than 98% CD4, around 88% CD8).

Specimen: PBMCs, collected 15 days after the yellow fever booster vaccination. The origin of this receptor is a man aged 18 to 30 who received the YFV17D yellow fever vaccine.

Written as DNA, the CDR3 is TGCGCCAGCAGCCCAGGACAGGCCTTGGGAAATGAGCAGTTCTTC. It specifies CASSPGQALGNEQFF. The chain carries TRBV4-1 and TRBJ2-1; TRBD1 matches at 7 bases. CDR1 and CDR2 from the germline V gene are MGHRA and YSYEKL. The CDR3 totals 15 residues. With 4 bases clipped from V and 7 bases from J, the junction kept 10 bases outside the gene matches.